The 32 T cell receptor beta chains reported below all come from one sample, sequenced in a study of shared clonotypes between healthy human individuals. CD45RO-negative cells were positively selected for CCR7, leaving out terminally differentiated effector memory CD45RA+ cells. This table comes from immunoSEQ multiplex PCR, and its TCRdb copy is limited to in-frame clones, with some not included. The sample holds some 2,000,000 clones, about 94% seen once. The material sequenced was naive CD8+ T cells sorted from blood. Receptors originate from a man aged 18 to 29 in good health.

This chain links TRBV4-3 with TRBJ2-7; 8 bases are a match to TRBD1. CDR1 and CDR2 from the germline V gene are LGHNA and YSLEER. The trim removed 0 bases at V and 5 bases at J, leaving 6 bases unmatched. The CDR3 consists of 15 residues. The CDR3 spells CASSQDLGQGDEQYF. DNA of the CDR3: TGCGCCAGCAGCCAAGATTTAGGACAGGGCGACGAGCAGTACTTC.

This clone appeared a single time. The chain uses TRBV5-6 and TRBJ2-1; possible D gene TRBD2, 6 bases. Germline V gene data show CDR1 as SGHDT and CDR2 as YYEEEE. Trimming removed 4 bases from V and 8 bases from J, with 13 bases in between. The CDR3 spans 13 residues. CDR3 residues: CASSGGDLDEQFF. For the CDR3, the DNA is TGTGCCAGCAGCGGCGGGGATCTGGATGAGCAGTTCTTC.

This clone has just a few counts. The chain has TRBV18 and TRBJ2-7; a weak D match, TRBD2 (6 bases). The CDR3 contains 15 residues. Trimming shortened V by 3 bases and J by 0 bases, and 12 bases separated the two germline ends. CDR1 is KGHSH and CDR2 is LQKENI in the germline V gene. This chain's CDR3 is CASSPGTGISYEQYF. CDR3 coding DNA: TGTGCCAGCTCACCCGGGACTGGGATCTCCTACGAGCAGTACTTC.

The chain links TRBV27 to TRBJ2-2; a weak D match, TRBD1 (5 bases). Germline V gene lookup returns CDR1 MNHEY and CDR2 SMNVEV (reference sequence). The CDR3 consists of 16 residues. V was shortened by 4 bases and J by 2 bases, with 14 bases between the two germline ends. The CDR3 region is CASSSDDSINTGELFF. The DNA of the CDR3 is TGTGCCAGCAGTTCGGACGACAGTATAAACACCGGGGAGCTGTTTTTT.

V gene TRBV9 combines with J gene TRBJ2-5; no clear D. Germline values: CDR1 SGDLS, CDR2 YYNGEE. Trimming pared 0 bases from V and 4 bases from J, leaving 13 bases between. The CDR3 totals 15 residues. DNA for the CDR3: TGTGCCAGCAGCGTAGATGAGGTTGGGGTAGAGACCCAGTACTTC. This translates into CASSVDEVGVETQYF.

The V and J genes are TRBV5-4 and TRBJ2-1, with no clear D. Germline V CDR1 and CDR2: SGHNT, YYREEE (reference sequence). Trimming pared 7 bases from V and 9 bases from J, leaving 8 bases between. The CDR3 consists of 10 residues. The CDR3 nucleotides are TGTGCCAGCCGGGCCTCTGAGCAGTTCTTC. Translating it yields CASRASEQFF. The full variable domain, with the rest looked up from reference TRBV5-4 and TRBJ2-1, is ETGVTQSPTHLIKTRGQQVTLRCSSQSGHNTVSWYQQALGQGPQFIFQYYREEENGRGNFPPRFSGLQFPNYSSELNVNALELDDSALYLCASRASEQFFGPGTRLTVL.

The chain recombines TRBV5-6 with TRBJ2-3; perhaps TRBD1 as D (6 bases). The CDR3 has 16 amino acids. Germline V gene data show CDR1 as SGHDT and CDR2 as YYEEEE. Trimming cost V 1 base and J 2 bases, with 14 bases left between them. CDR3 protein: CASSLSWQGTTDTQYF. As DNA, the CDR3 is TGTGCCAGCAGCTTGTCTTGGCAGGGGACCACAGATACGCAGTATTTT.

The rearrangement links TRBV18 to TRBJ2-2; 8 bases match TRBD1. V gave up 0 bases and J gave up 13 bases; unmatched junction bases: 10. CDR1 and CDR2 (germline): KGHSH, LQKENI. The CDR3 spans 15 residues. CDR3 nucleotide sequence: TGTGCCAGCTCACCACCTCAAAGTGGACAGGGAAGGCTGTTTTTT. It translates to CASSPPQSGQGRLFF.

The chain links TRBV25-1 to TRBJ2-5, with D maybe TRBD1 (6 bases). Germline values: CDR1 MGHDK, CDR2 SYGVNS. The CDR3 sequence is 15 residues long. Deletions cut 4 bases from V and 4 bases from J, with 16 bases between. This CDR3 is CASSVTGTPLETQYF. CDR3 DNA sequence: TGTGCCAGCAGTGTCACCGGGACACCCCTAGAGACCCAGTACTTC.

Concerning this clone: Distinct nucleotide sequences in the sample also encode this CDR3. The chain employs TRBV19 and TRBJ2-3, with D uncertain. This CDR3 spans 13 amino acids. The germline V gene encodes CDR1 LNHDA and CDR2 SQIVND (reference sequence). V lost 1 base to trimming and J lost 4 bases, with 6 bases between them. DNA for the CDR3: TGTGCCAGTAGTATAGTGGGCGCAGATACGCAGTATTTT. Translated: CASSIVGADTQYF.

V is TRBV4-1 and J is TRBJ2-5; 9 bases align to TRBD1. The CDR3 length is 15 residues. Trimming at V came to 4 bases and at J to 4 bases, leaving 7 bases not matched to a gene. Germline V lookup: CDR1 MGHRA, CDR2 YSYEKL. The CDR3 loop is CASSLPQGAGETQYF. DNA for the CDR3: TGCGCCAGCAGCCTCCCACAGGGGGCCGGAGAGACCCAGTACTTC.

This clone has a single count. V gene TRBV6-5 combines with J gene TRBJ1-2; D remains unclear. This CDR3 is 13 amino acids long. Trimming cost V 2 bases and J 8 bases, with 12 bases left between them. Per germline, CDR1 MNHEY and CDR2 SVGAGI. The CDR3 is CASSYVGVGGYTF. The CDR3 region has the DNA TGTGCCAGCAGTTACGTCGGGGTAGGAGGCTACACCTTC.

This clone was seen a single time. Other DNA variants within this sample encode the same CDR3. CDR3 sequence (DNA): TGCGCCAGCAGCCAAGTAGCAGGGGACACTGAAGCTTTCTTT. The encoded protein is CASSQVAGDTEAFF. The rearrangement links TRBV4-3 to TRBJ1-1; tentatively, D is TRBD1 (6 bases). Germline V gene sequence: CDR1 LGHNA, CDR2 YSLEER. The CDR3 consists of 14 residues. Between the trimmed V and J ends, which lost 1 base and 3 bases, there was a span of 9 bases.

About this clone itself: The sample has other DNA sequences that encode this CDR3 too. V usage is TRBV19 and J usage is TRBJ2-7; possible D gene TRBD2, 5 bases. Germline V CDR1 and CDR2: LNHDA, SQIVND (reference sequence). Trimming removed 4 bases from V and 6 bases from J, with 7 bases in between. The CDR3 length is 11 residues. CDR3 protein: CASSRGGEQYF. The CDR3 bases are TGTGCCAGTAGTAGAGGAGGCGAGCAGTACTTC.

V usage is TRBV7-6 and J usage is TRBJ2-1; 9 nucleotides agree with TRBD1. Looked up from germline, CDR1 is SGHVS and CDR2 is FNYEAQ. The CDR3 is 16 amino acids. The junction had 19 bases not matched to a gene; V was cut back by 7 bases and J by 12 bases. The CDR3, as DNA: TGTGCCAGCATAGGTCACAGGGGGCGCATCGATGTCGGGCAGTTCTTC. Translated, it gives CASIGHRGRIDVGQFF.

V usage is TRBV29-1 and J usage is TRBJ2-1; D remains unclear. The germline gives CDR1 SQVTM, CDR2 ANQGSEA. The CDR3 length is 13 residues. The germline V and J ends were trimmed by 0 bases and 4 bases, with 7 bases remaining between them. CDR3: CSVEDGPYNEQFF. The DNA of the CDR3 is TGCAGCGTTGAAGACGGGCCATACAATGAGCAGTTCTTC.

This clone was seen a single time. The chain carries TRBV29-1 and TRBJ2-1, with D uncertain. The CDR3 has 15 amino acids. V lost 3 bases to trimming and J lost 2 bases, with 14 bases between them. CDR1 and CDR2 (germline): SQVTM, ANQGSEA. CDR3 sequence reads: CSVDPSGLAYNEQFF. In nucleotides, the CDR3 is TGCAGCGTTGACCCCTCCGGGCTGGCCTACAATGAGCAGTTCTTC.

This rearrangement joins TRBV5-1 to TRBJ2-2; no definite D call. CDR3 size: 13 residues. Germline V gene sequence: CDR1 SGHRS, CDR2 YFSETQ. Trimming took off 0 bases at V and 9 bases at J, with 9 bases between the two ends. CDR3 loop: CASSLDGVRELFF. CDR3 DNA: TGCGCCAGCAGCTTGGATGGGGTCCGGGAGCTGTTTTTT.

For this clone: Mismatch with germline at one junction end may stem from a read error. V gene TRBV30 combines with J gene TRBJ2-5; D is perhaps TRBD2 (5 bases). The CDR3 spans 12 residues. CDR1 is GTSNPN and CDR2 is SVGIG in the germline V gene (reference sequence). The CDR3: CVWSGTGETQYF. The CDR3 DNA reads as TGTGTCTGGAGTGGTACGGGGGAGACCCAGTACTTC.

This clone was observed a single time. V is TRBV4-1 and J is TRBJ1-6; 7 bases fit TRBD1. The CDR3 totals 19 residues. V trimming: 0 bases; J trimming: 0 bases; junction bases outside the gene matches: 8. The V gene's germline CDR1 is MGHRA and CDR2 YSYEKL. CDR3 protein: CASSQELGQLSSYNSPLHF. The CDR3 DNA sequence: TGCGCCAGCAGCCAAGAATTGGGACAGTTGAGCTCCTATAATTCACCCCTCCACTTT.

The rearrangement uses TRBV7-8 and TRBJ1-2; D is uncertain. V lost 5 bases and J 4 bases, leaving 11 bases between the germline ends. This CDR3 has 13 amino acids. In germline, CDR1 is SGHVS, CDR2 FQNEAQ. CDR3 protein: CASSPAGIYGYTF. CDR3 bases: TGTGCCAGCAGCCCAGCGGGTATCTATGGCTACACCTTC.

The chain links TRBV5-1 to TRBJ2-2; 9 bases match TRBD1. Germline V gene lookup returns CDR1 SGHRS and CDR2 YFSETQ. The CDR3 contains 15 residues. V was clipped by 1 base and J by 5 bases; unmatched bases: 3. CDR3 loop: CASSLHRGPTGELFF. The DNA of the CDR3 is TGCGCCAGCAGCTTGCACAGGGGGCCGACCGGGGAGCTGTTTTTT.

The V gene is TRBV5-1, the J gene TRBJ2-5; D might be TRBD1 or TRBD2, each matching 5 bases. The ends were cut back, 0 bases at V and 3 bases at J, with 24 bases in the middle. CDR1 and CDR2 from the germline V gene are SGHRS and YFSETQ. This CDR3 has 19 amino acids. The CDR3 DNA follows: TGCGCCAGCAGCTTGGCCTTCCGCACCGCCCTCCTGGGGGAAGAGACCCAGTACTTC. This gives the protein CASSLAFRTALLGEETQYF.

About this clone itself: The same CDR3 can be traced to other DNA sequences in this sample. The genes are TRBV10-3 and TRBJ2-3; D is ambiguous. V gave up 2 bases and J gave up 5 bases, with 2 bases separating them. In germline, CDR1 is ENHRY, CDR2 SYGVKD. The CDR3 consists of 11 residues. CDR3 loop: CAISEGDTQYF. The CDR3 DNA is TGTGCCATCAGTGAGGGAGATACGCAGTATTTT.

The rearrangement uses TRBV27 and TRBJ1-2, with 7 bases fitting TRBD1. The junction had 18 bases not matched to a gene; V was cut back by 8 bases and J by 6 bases. CDR3 length: 16 residues. CDR1 is MNHEY, CDR2 SMNVEV, per germline (reference sequence). The CDR3 bases are TGTGCCAGCTCATTGAACGGTCCTACAGGGGTCAATGGCTACACCTTC. Its translation: CASSLNGPTGVNGYTF.

The CDR3 coding sequence is TGTGCCAGCAGCCCACTATTCCGACAGGGAAGCCCAGATACGCAGTATTTT. Translation: CASSPLFRQGSPDTQYF. The V and J genes are TRBV11-2 and TRBJ2-3; 7 nucleotides agree with TRBD1. This CDR3 spans 17 amino acids. Per germline, CDR1 SGHAT and CDR2 FQNNGV. V was clipped by 5 bases and J by 4 bases; unmatched bases: 15.

The chain uses TRBV13 and TRBJ2-5, with D perhaps TRBD1 (8 bases). This CDR3 has 14 residues. Trimming removed 4 bases at V and 5 bases at J, with 14 bases between. CDR1 is PRHDT, CDR2 FYEKMQ, per germline (reference sequence). CDR3 region: CASSSDREGETQYF. CDR3 DNA: TGTGCCAGCAGCTCGGACAGGGAGGGCGAGACCCAGTACTTC.

The CDR3 DNA reads as TGCGCCAGCAGTGAGTCGGTAGGGTCAGATACGCAGTATTTT. This sequence encodes CASSESVGSDTQYF. The V and J genes are TRBV10-2 and TRBJ2-3; D remains unclear. CDR3 length equals 14 residues. CDR1 WSHSY and CDR2 SAAADI come from the germline V gene. V shed 0 bases and J shed 4 bases, with 8 bases lying between them.

This clone was detected a few times. The V gene is TRBV30, the J gene TRBJ1-2; 8 bases map to TRBD1. CDR3 size: 13 residues. V lost 6 bases, J lost 4 bases, and 7 bases stayed unmatched. Germline assignment: CDR1 GTSNPN and CDR2 SVGIG (reference sequence). Written as DNA, the CDR3 is TGTGCCTGTCTACTGACAGGGGTCTATGGCTACACCTTC. It specifies CACLLTGVYGYTF.

This chain connects TRBV7-8 to TRBJ1-2; D unresolved. The CDR3 runs to 13 residues. V dropped 1 base and J dropped 0 bases, with 3 bases sitting between them. Germline-derived CDR1 and CDR2 are SGHVS and FQNEAQ. The CDR3 is CASSLEPNYGYTF. As DNA, the CDR3 is TGTGCCAGCAGCTTAGAACCTAACTATGGCTACACCTTC.

This rearrangement joins TRBV6-5 to TRBJ1-5; D gene ambiguous. V was trimmed by 4 bases and J by 4 bases, leaving 8 bases between them. CDR1 is MNHEY and CDR2 is SVGAGI in the germline V gene. This CDR3 is built from 13 residues. The CDR3 DNA reads as TGTGCCAGCAGTTCGGGATGGAATCAGCCCCAGCATTTT. Its translation: CASSSGWNQPQHF.

The CDR3 nucleotides are TGTGCCATCAGTGATACGGGACCCCTTAAACCCTACGAGCAGTACTTC. Translated, it gives CAISDTGPLKPYEQYF. This sequence joins TRBV10-3 and TRBJ2-7; D tentatively fits TRBD1 or TRBD2 (5 bases each). V was pared by 3 bases and J by 2 bases, with 17 bases between. Germline CDR1 reads ENHRY; CDR2 reads SYGVKD. The CDR3 length is 16 residues.